These 17 T cell receptor beta chains share one sample of origin, sequenced in a study of T cell responses to AZD1222 COVID-19 vaccine. Libraries were prepared by immunoSEQ multiplex PCR; TCRdb keeps only in-frame clonotypes and omits some of them. This table holds 150,000 or so clones, 92% found once. The starting material was peripheral blood, obtained on day 0 of AZD1222 vaccination. The source of these receptors is an adult in good health.

V is TRBV18 and J is TRBJ1-5, with D unresolved. CDR3 length: 16 amino acids. The V gene lost 5 bases and the J gene lost 1 base, with 15 bases spanning the gap. Germline V gene data show CDR1 as KGHSH and CDR2 as LQKENI. CDR3 loop: CASSSSWAASNQPQHF. The CDR3 DNA follows: TGTGCCAGCTCATCCTCCTGGGCCGCGAGCAATCAGCCCCAGCATTTT.

V is TRBV5-5 and J is TRBJ1-2; 12 bases match TRBD1. J gave up 5 bases and V 0 bases, and 5 bases lay outside the gene matches. Germline assignment: CDR1 SGHKS and CDR2 YYEKEE (reference sequence). This CDR3 contains 16 residues. The CDR3 DNA sequence: TGTGCCAGCAGCTTGGAGGGGACAGGGGGCGCGTATGGCTACACCTTC. This codes for CASSLEGTGGAYGYTF.

This clone was counted a few times. This chain uses TRBV4-2 with TRBJ1-5; D is uncertain. The CDR3 runs 15 residues. Trimming removed 0 bases at V and 0 bases at J, with 6 bases between. The germline CDR1 and CDR2 sequences are LGHNA and YNFKEQ. The CDR3 reads CASSQEGFSNQPQHF. CDR3 in DNA: TGTGCCAGCAGCCAAGAGGGGTTTAGCAATCAGCCCCAGCATTTT.

This sequence joins TRBV12-3 or TRBV12-4 and TRBJ2-2; D remains ambiguous. The V gene lost 7 bases and the J gene lost 0 bases, with 6 bases spanning the gap. The CDR3 totals 13 residues. CDR3 residues: CASKSTNTGELFF. The CDR3 nucleotides read TGTGCCAGCAAATCGACGAACACCGGGGAGCTGTTTTTT.

This clone was detected once. This rearrangement joins TRBV5-4 to TRBJ1-3, with a possible D match to TRBD1 (6 bases). Germline assignment: CDR1 SGHNT and CDR2 YYREEE (reference sequence). Trimming left V 2 bases short and J 0 bases short, with 18 bases between. The CDR3 runs to 18 residues. The CDR3 coding sequence is TGTGCCAGCAGCTTTGGGTTACAGGGTGCCCTCTCTGGAAACACCATATATTTT. Translated, it gives CASSFGLQGALSGNTIYF.

V gene TRBV5-4 combines with J gene TRBJ1-6; D is perhaps TRBD1 (6 bases). The germline CDR1 and CDR2 sequences are SGHNT and YYREEE (reference sequence). This CDR3 region has 16 residues. V lost 4 bases and J lost 2, with 13 bases in between. The CDR3 region is CASSRAGDPYNSPLHF. The CDR3 DNA reads as TGTGCCAGCAGCCGAGCAGGGGATCCCTATAATTCACCCCTCCACTTT.

V usage is TRBV9 and J usage is TRBJ1-6, with 7 positions matching TRBD1. CDR1 is SGDLS and CDR2 is YYNGEE in the germline V gene. V gave up 0 bases and J gave up 7 bases; unmatched junction bases: 4. CDR3 length: 15 amino acids. The CDR3 nucleotides are TGTGCCAGCAGCGTAGACAGGGGTATGAATTCACCCCTCCACTTT. It yields the protein CASSVDRGMNSPLHF.

V gene TRBV7-6 combines with J gene TRBJ1-2, with a possible D match to TRBD1 (6 bases). This CDR3 spans 17 amino acids. Germline V gene data show CDR1 as SGHVS and CDR2 as FNYEAQ. Trimming shortened V by 0 bases and J by 4 bases, and 18 bases separated the two germline ends. CDR3 sequence: CASSLAAVRGLSYGYTF. In DNA, the CDR3 is TGTGCCAGCAGCTTAGCGGCTGTGAGGGGGTTGAGCTATGGCTACACCTTC.

The V gene is TRBV24-1, the J gene TRBJ1-2; D gene ambiguous. Looked up from germline, CDR1 is KGHDR and CDR2 is SFDVKD. V shed 3 bases and J shed 0 bases, with 4 bases lying between them. The CDR3 runs 13 residues. CDR3 sequence (DNA): TGTGCCACCAGTGATACGTCTAACTATGGCTACACCTTC. This gives the protein CATSDTSNYGYTF.

The rearrangement links TRBV30 to TRBJ2-5; TRBD2 matches 7 bases. The CDR3 is made up of 12 amino acids. After removal of 3 bases from V and 3 bases from J, the junction contained 1 base not matched to a gene. CDR1 is GTSNPN and CDR2 is SVGIG in the germline V gene (reference sequence). CDR3 sequence reads: CAWRRGEETQYF. The CDR3 bases are TGTGCCTGGAGACGGGGGGAAGAGACCCAGTACTTC.

The chain links TRBV28 to TRBJ1-6; 8 nucleotides agree with TRBD1. Germline V gene sequence: CDR1 MDHEN, CDR2 SYDVKM. The CDR3 has 16 amino acids. Germline trimming cut 3 bases from V and 3 bases from J; bases unmatched to any gene: 4. The CDR3 DNA is TGTGCCAGCAGTTTCGCAGGGGGCCACTATAATTCACCCCTCCACTTT. The encoded protein is CASSFAGGHYNSPLHF.

This sequence joins TRBV19 and TRBJ2-1, with D possibly being TRBD2 (6 bases). V lost 3 bases and J lost 5, with 14 bases in between. The CDR3 is 15 residues long. Per the germline V gene, CDR1 is LNHDA and CDR2 is SQIVND (reference sequence). The CDR3 region is CASSMGLARNNEQFF. DNA of the CDR3: TGTGCCAGTAGTATGGGCCTAGCGAGGAACAATGAGCAGTTCTTC. Together with reference TRBV19 and TRBJ2-1, the CDR3 gives the full variable domain: DGGITQSPKYLFRKEGQNVTLSCEQNLNHDAMYWYRQDPGQGLRLIYYSQIVNDFQKGDIAEGYSVSREKKESFPLTVTSAQKNPTAFYLCASSMGLARNNEQFFGPGTRLTVL.

The V and J genes are TRBV27 and TRBJ1-6; 7 nucleotides align to TRBD1. V was pared by 4 bases and J by 6 bases, with 6 bases of the junction left unmatched. This CDR3 is built from 15 residues. Germline V gene sequence: CDR1 MNHEY, CDR2 SMNVEV (reference sequence). The CDR3 DNA reads TGTGCCAGCAGTTGGGCGGGACAGCGTAATTCACCCCTCCACTTT. It encodes CASSWAGQRNSPLHF.

The table lists this clone with a few counts. The genes are TRBV14 and TRBJ1-1; TRBD1 might be the D (5 bases). V lost 3 bases and J lost 5, with 16 bases in between. CDR3 length: 15 amino acids. Looked up from germline, CDR1 is SGHDN and CDR2 is FVKESK. The CDR3 region is CASSQLGGGRTEAFF. The CDR3 DNA sequence: TGTGCCAGCAGCCAGCTTGGGGGAGGTCGGACTGAAGCTTTCTTT.

The table lists this clone with a few counts. The V and J genes are TRBV6-1 and TRBJ1-3; D ambiguous. The ends were cut back, 3 bases at V and 4 bases at J, with 13 bases in the middle. The CDR3 consists of 15 residues. In germline, CDR1 is MNHNS, CDR2 SASEGT. CDR3 sequence reads: CASSDQPNSGNTIYF. The CDR3, as DNA: TGTGCCAGCAGTGATCAGCCCAACTCCGGAAACACCATATATTTT.

The CDR3 nucleotides are TGTGCCAGCGTCCGATACCAGGGCTCTGGAAACACCATATATTTT. It codes for CASVRYQGSGNTIYF. J is TRBJ1-3 and V is TRBV2, with D possibly matching TRBD1 (5 bases). Trimming left V 8 bases short and J 0 bases short, with 14 bases between. Germline V gives CDR1 SNHLY, CDR2 FYNNEI. The CDR3 length is 15 residues.

The V gene is TRBV5-1, the J gene TRBJ2-1, with 11 bases aligning to TRBD2. Losses at the gene ends were 3 bases for V and 15 bases for J; bases not matched to a gene: 5. The CDR3 is made up of 12 amino acids. The V gene's germline CDR1 is SGHRS and CDR2 YFSETQ. The CDR3 DNA sequence: TGCGCCAGCAGCTCGCTAGCGGGGGGCCTGTTCTTC. This gives the protein CASSSLAGGLFF.